This T cell receptor beta chain comes out of a study of a mutant IDH1 vaccine in newly diagnosed glioma. The overall study: Patients began vaccination 4-6 weeks after radiotherapy alone, or with temozolomide cycles.

Profiled with immunoSEQ multiplex PCR; TCRdb holds only in-frame clones, not every one. The table includes about 56,000 clones, 87% detected once. V shed 0 bases and J shed 2 bases, with 7 bases lying between them. Germline V lookup: CDR1 SGDLS, CDR2 YYNGEE. There are 14 residues in the CDR3. Time point in this sample: week 23, last vaccination. With topical imiquimod, each dose of the vaccine consisted of 300 ug of mutant IDH1 20-mer peptide. Notes on this clone: What it binds is unknown.

The V call is TRBV9, the J call TRBJ2-3; maybe TRBD2 (5 bases). This TCR came from a man aged 35 to 55 with glioma. Sequenced here: PBMCs, sampled from a glioma patient whose treatment included an IDH1 peptide vaccine. The CDR3 coding sequence is TGTGCCAGCAGCGTAGACCTAGCCACAGATACGCAGTATTTT. It translates to CASSVDLATDTQYF.